The 22 T cell receptor beta chains below come from one sample, sequenced in a study of Graves' ophthalmopathy and Graves' hyperthyroidism. Amplified TCR beta CDR3 regions were obtained using RNA transcripts as template. First-round RT-PCR employed HTBI primers, with a second-round multiplex PCR after it. In TCRdb, the multiplex PCR reads were re-called with MiXCR into one record per CDR3 protein. There are 900,000 to 1,200,000 distinct CDR3 sequences in the sample; less than 45% occur only once, and 11% lies in the top ten. The sample consisted of peripheral blood or thyroid tissue (not recorded which). The source is an adult man with Graves' hyperthyroidism.

This clonotype was observed a few times. This chain links TRBV19 with TRBJ1-5; 9 bases fit TRBD1. After removal of 4 bases from V and 6 bases from J, the junction contained 10 bases not matched to a gene. The germline gives CDR1 LNHDA, CDR2 SQIVND (reference sequence). The CDR3 loop spans 16 amino acids. In nucleotides, the CDR3 is TGTGCCAGTAGTAGACTCGGGACAGGGTTTACTCAGCCCCAGCATTTT. This sequence encodes CASSRLGTGFTQPQHF. Full variable domain (missing parts from reference TRBV19 and TRBJ1-5): DGGITQSPKYLFRKEGQNVTLSCEQNLNHDAMYWYRQDPGQGLRLIYYSQIVNDFQKGDIAEGYSVSREKKESFPLTVTSAQKNPTAFYLCASSRLGTGFTQPQHFGDGTRLSIL.

This chain joins TRBV5-1 and TRBJ2-7; 9 bases are a match to TRBD1. This CDR3 has 13 residues. The germline gives CDR1 SGHRS, CDR2 YFSETQ. The V gene end was trimmed by 3 bases and the J gene end by 6 bases; junction bases not matched to a gene: 4. The CDR3 bases are TGCGCCAGCAGCTCCGGGACAGGGACCGAGCAGTACTTC. This sequence encodes CASSSGTGTEQYF.

The chain recombines TRBV7-3 with TRBJ2-5; TRBD1 matches at 11 bases. Trimming took 5 bases from V and 6 from J; bases not matched to a gene: 8. This CDR3 comprises 15 residues. Germline V gives CDR1 SGHTA, CDR2 FQGTGA. The CDR3 here is CASSRGQGASQTQYF. The CDR3, as DNA: TGTGCCAGCAGCCGAGGACAGGGGGCGAGTCAGACCCAGTACTTC.

This clonotype occurred once. The V and J genes are TRBV9 and TRBJ1-1, with TRBD1 as a possible D gene (5 bases). The CDR3 contains 13 residues. The V gene lost 10 bases and the J gene lost 0 bases, with 13 bases spanning the gap. CDR1 and CDR2 (germline): SGDLS, YYNGEE. The CDR3 sequence: CAWEGRMNTEAFF. CDR3 DNA sequence: TGTGCCTGGGAGGGACGGATGAACACTGAAGCTTTCTTT.

V usage is TRBV2 and J usage is TRBJ1-2; a weak D match, TRBD1 (5 bases). CDR3 length: 14 amino acids. With 6 bases removed from V and 3 bases from J, the gap between germline ends came to 14 bases. Germline assignment: CDR1 SNHLY and CDR2 FYNNEI. CDR3 nucleotides: TGTGCCAGCAGCCAGCGGGGGGTATACTATGGCTACACCTTC. As protein: CASSQRGVYYGYTF.

This clonotype was observed at least ten times. The genes are TRBV7-8 and TRBJ2-2; weak D call: TRBD2 (5 bases). In germline, CDR1 is SGHVS, CDR2 FQNEAQ. V was clipped by 2 bases and J by 7 bases, with 8 bases between them. This CDR3 contains 13 residues. The CDR3: CASSLRRGGELFF. The CDR3 DNA reads as TGTGCCAGCAGCTTAAGACGGGGCGGGGAGCTGTTTTTT.

This clonotype has at least ten counts. The gene calls are TRBV4-2 and TRBJ1-5, with D hard to call. V lost 0 bases and J lost 5, with 5 bases in between. The CDR3 covers 13 residues. Looked up from germline, CDR1 is LGHNA and CDR2 is YNFKEQ. CDR3 protein: CASSQDWDQPQHF. CDR3 nucleotides: TGTGCCAGCAGCCAAGATTGGGATCAGCCCCAGCATTTT.

This clonotype showed up just a few times. One end of the junction does not line up with germline, which may come from a read error. The chain carries TRBV5-1 and TRBJ2-5, with TRBD2 identical over 11 bases. This CDR3 has 16 amino acids. CDR1 and CDR2 from the germline V gene are SGHRS and YFSETQ. The CDR3 sequence is CANSSGTSGDLETQYF. CDR3 sequence (DNA): TGCGCCAACAGCTCCGGGACTAGCGGTGATTTGGAGACCCAGTACTTC.

This clonotype has just a few counts. The rearrangement links TRBV7-9 to TRBJ2-7; tentatively, D is TRBD2 (6 bases). Trimming removed 8 bases at V and 2 bases at J, with 16 bases between. CDR1 and CDR2 (germline): SEHNR, FQNEAQ (reference sequence). CDR3 length equals 14 residues. CDR3: CASGSPEGTYEQYF. The DNA of the CDR3 is TGTGCCAGCGGATCTCCGGAGGGCACCTACGAGCAGTACTTC. Based on the CDR3 plus reference TRBV7-9 and TRBJ2-7, the full variable domain is DTGVSQNPRHKITKRGQNVTFRCDPISEHNRLYWYRQTLGQGPEFLTYFQNEAQLEKSRLLSDRFSAERPKGSFSTLEIQRTEQGDSAMYLCASGSPEGTYEQYFGPGTRLTVT.

The CDR3 DNA follows: TGTGCCAGCAGCCAAGATTCGGGGGGCCGAACCTATGGCTACACCTTC. Translated: CASSQDSGGRTYGYTF. This chain uses TRBV5-5 with TRBJ1-2; possible D gene TRBD1, 6 bases. CDR3 length equals 16 residues. Germline CDR1 is SGHKS and CDR2 is YYEKEE (reference sequence). Trimming removed 4 bases from V and 4 bases from J, with 20 bases in between.

As for this clonotype: This may arise from a read error, as a much more abundant clone is one base away. This CDR3 is missing its conserved last phenylalanine or tryptophan, likely due to a read error. J is TRBJ1-6 and V is TRBV25-1; D not resolved. This CDR3 is 13 amino acids long. Germline V gene data show CDR1 as MGHDK and CDR2 as SYGVNS. The ends were cut back, 5 bases at V and 7 bases at J, with 9 bases in the middle. CDR3 region: CASSPTANSPLHL. The CDR3 bases are TGTGCCAGCAGTCCGACGGCAAATTCACCCCTCCACCTT.

V and J are TRBV11-2 and TRBJ2-2, with 7 positions matching TRBD2. Germline V gives CDR1 SGHAT, CDR2 FQNNGV. Trimming took 4 bases from V and 3 from J; bases not matched to a gene: 2. The CDR3 is 14 residues long. In DNA, the CDR3 is TGTGCCAGCAGCTCGGGACTACACACCGGGGAGCTGTTTTTT. Protein product: CASSSGLHTGELFF.

This sequence joins TRBV30 and TRBJ1-2; TRBD1 aligns across 8 bases. Looked up from germline, CDR1 is GTSNPN and CDR2 is SVGIG (reference sequence). The CDR3 loop spans 13 amino acids. Trimming cost V 3 bases and J 3 bases; bases outside gene matches: 3. The CDR3 loop reads CAWSGQGDYGYTF. The CDR3 coding sequence is TGTGCCTGGAGCGGACAGGGCGACTATGGCTACACCTTC. The variable domain in full, with the rest retrieved from reference TRBV30 and TRBJ1-2, is SQTIHQWPATLVQPVGSPLSLECTVEGTSNPNLYWYRQAAGRGLQLLFYSVGIGQISSEVPQNLSASRPQDRQFILSSKKLLLSDSGFYLCAWSGQGDYGYTFGSGTRLTVV.

A remark on this clonotype: A read error is possible here, since a much larger clone lies one base away. The chain recombines TRBV29-1 with TRBJ2-7; 10 bases are a match to TRBD2. CDR3 length: 14 amino acids. V trimming: 5 bases; J trimming: 2 bases; junction bases outside the gene matches: 6. CDR1 and CDR2 (germline): SQVTM, ANQGSEA. The CDR3 DNA is TGCAGCGTTCTTACTAGCGGGATCCCCTACGAGCAGTACTTC. The encoded protein is CSVLTSGIPYEQYF.

This clonotype was detected ten times or more. The V and J genes are TRBV7-9 and TRBJ1-2; D might be TRBD1 (6 bases). The V and J ends lost 5 bases and 4 bases respectively, with 17 bases between them. This CDR3 has 15 amino acids. Germline values: CDR1 SEHNR, CDR2 FQNEAQ (reference sequence). The CDR3 DNA reads as TGTGCCAGCAGCCCCTCACGGACAGCGACCTATGGCTACACCTTC. This translates into CASSPSRTATYGYTF.

J is TRBJ2-2 and V is TRBV7-8; D may be TRBD1 (5 bases). Germline CDR1 reads SGHVS; CDR2 reads FQNEAQ. The CDR3 runs to 14 residues. Between the trimmed V and J ends, which lost 3 bases and 9 bases, there was a span of 14 bases. CDR3 bases: TGTGCCAGCAGCTTTACCCTTCAGGGTCGGGAGCTGTTTTTT. It specifies CASSFTLQGRELFF.

This clonotype was found a few times. A single base separates this from a much larger clone, so it may be a read error. The chain carries TRBV7-2 and TRBJ1-2; D perhaps matches TRBD1 (5 bases). This CDR3 contains 13 residues. The germline CDR1 and CDR2 sequences are SGHTA and FQGNSA. V lost 1 base and J 12 bases, leaving 15 bases between the germline ends. Here the CDR3 DNA reads TGTGCCAGCAGCTTAGGACCCCCCCAGGGCCACACCTTC. Translation: CASSLGPPQGHTF.

This chain links TRBV7-9 with TRBJ1-2; D is unresolved. The V gene's germline CDR1 is SEHNR and CDR2 FQNEAQ (reference sequence). V was cut by 1 base and J by 6 bases, with 15 bases left in between. The CDR3 loop spans 15 amino acids. The CDR3 here is CASSLESQNANGYTF. Here the CDR3 DNA reads TGTGCCAGCAGCTTAGAAAGCCAGAATGCGAATGGCTACACCTTC.

This clonotype was counted only a few times. V is TRBV5-1 and J is TRBJ2-5; 8 bases line up with TRBD2. The CDR3 consists of 14 residues. CDR1 is SGHRS and CDR2 is YFSETQ in the germline V gene. V was pared by 3 bases and J by 5 bases, with 6 bases of the junction left unmatched. The CDR3 is CASSSKAGEETQYF. In DNA, the CDR3 is TGCGCCAGCAGCTCGAAAGCGGGAGAGGAGACCCAGTACTTC.

Ten or more counts support this clonotype. The V gene is TRBV7-9, the J gene TRBJ1-6; D is perhaps TRBD1 (6 bases). Germline assignment: CDR1 SEHNR and CDR2 FQNEAQ (reference sequence). V lost 7 bases and J lost 10, with 11 bases in between. This CDR3 comprises 12 residues. CDR3 DNA sequence: TGTGCCAGCAACAATAGGGGGTCACCCCTCCACTTT. This sequence encodes CASNNRGSPLHF. The entire variable domain, with the rest obtained from reference TRBV7-9 and TRBJ1-6, is as follows: DTGVSQNPRHKITKRGQNVTFRCDPISEHNRLYWYRQTLGQGPEFLTYFQNEAQLEKSRLLSDRFSAERPKGSFSTLEIQRTEQGDSAMYLCASNNRGSPLHFGNGTRLTVT.

This clonotype has a handful of counts. At one end the junction does not follow the germline gene, possibly because of a read error. The rearrangement joins TRBV20-1 to TRBJ1-5; D is ambiguous. CDR3 length: 12 residues. Germline V gene data show CDR1 as DFQATT and CDR2 as SNEGSKA (reference sequence). The CDR3 DNA reads as TGTAGCACCCTTCGGAGCAATCAGCCCCAGCATTTT. It yields the protein CSTLRSNQPQHF.

In its sample, this clonotype was seen many times. V and J are TRBV7-9 and TRBJ2-7, with no clear D. This CDR3 has 17 amino acids. Germline CDR1 SEHNR, CDR2 FQNEAQ (reference sequence). Trimming took 5 bases from V and 5 from J, leaving 25 bases between them. CDR3: CASSRNPFKSDSHEQYF. In nucleotides, the CDR3 is TGTGCCAGCAGCCGAAATCCCTTCAAGTCCGATTCGCACGAGCAGTACTTC.